This T cell receptor beta chain stems from a study of blood T cell repertoires in COVID-19 (dated by TCRdb to 2018 to 2020). Turning to the overall study: Samples covering the acute and convalescent phases of COVID-19 were provided by collaborators in the United States, Italy and Spain. A de-identified subject ID, COVID-19 status, age in years and sex were almost always included in the sample metadata. Deeply sampled blood TCRbeta repertoires from subjects exposed to, actively infected with, or recovered from COVID-19 were included in the dataset. Samples were obtained from the ongoing ImmuneRACE study (first 160 participants) and from over a thousand subjects provided by 6 global collaborators. Where HLA class I and class II types were available, the types were taken from metadata supplied by the sample provider, not from assay-based typing. The repertoires were released in a freely available public database meant as a resource for research on the immune response to SARS-CoV-2. The material from the prospective study consisted of cDNA or gDNA derived from T cells, B-cell-depleted T cells, or PBMCs.

Summary of the overall study and its limitations: Clinical and demographic metadata were provided uncurated, with the amount varying by source and participant.

In the prospective study, participants were roughly 18 to 100 years old, resided in 20 to 30 geographic areas of the United States, and were enrolled through a virtual design. In the prospective study, cohorts were assigned on the basis of participant-reported clinical history obtained from a screening survey and a study questionnaire. Recovered participants in ImmuneRACE Cohort 3 were defined as having two consecutive negative NP/OP PCR tests, clearance from a healthcare professional, or resolution of symptoms. Each participant in the prospective study had whole blood, serum and a nasopharyngeal or oropharyngeal swab collected by mobile phlebotomists. Prospective study participants could optionally give additional blood draws and questionnaires over an approximately 2-month period. Prospective study blood samples were shipped either frozen or at room temperature before DNA extraction. The trim is 0 bases for V and 4 bases for J, with a gap of 7 bases between the germline ends. From its cysteine to its phenylalanine, the CDR3 spans 13 amino acids. The sequence is cut down to CDR3 DNA, 39 bases in frame from base 1. The germline V gene yields SGDLS for CDR1 and YYNGEE for CDR2.

The immunoSEQ Assay, a bias-controlled multiplex PCR, was used to amplify TCRbeta CDR3 regions from genomic DNA. Under the source paper's analysis protocol: The number of nucleated cells in each sample was estimated from the amplification of reference gene primers within the assay. To quantify the absolute abundance of each unique TCRbeta CDR3 rearrangement, sequence reads were collapsed and filtered. For each sample, productive Simpson clonality was calculated as the square root of Simpson's diversity index across productive rearrangements. Here the immuneACCESS table is served through TCRdb, limited to in-frame sequences with V and J called. Missing clones are a known gap in these copies; in checked studies unresolved V genes cover under half, and the rest lacks a known reason. That table supplies the V and J calls and clone size; D and trimming were determined from the DNA. The sample profile shows approximately 150,000 clones; 80% to 85% of them were found once. The top ten clones comprise roughly 7.3% of the sample.

Remarks on this clone: It has no known antigen specificity. No base quality information exists; no much larger clone differs at one position.

The rearrangement joined TRBV9 to TRBJ1-1, with an unclear D gene assignment. The TCR comes from a woman between 50 and 59 years old who had recovered from COVID-19. The sample was PBMCs or T cells enriched from blood (not recorded which). DNA sequence: TGTGCCAGCAGCGTAGGGCTTACCACTGAAGCTTTCTTT. It translates to CASSVGLTTEAFF.